This TCR beta chain was obtained from a study of post-analysis software for immune sequencing data (dated by TCRdb to between 2015 and 2017). Background on the whole study: The recorded disease courses included relapsing-remitting, secondary progressive and progressive-relapsing multiple sclerosis, and some patients had no subtype annotation. Patient repertoires were compared against ten to twelve previously published healthy control repertoires from donors aged roughly 6 to 25 years. A subset of samples was prepared in parallel using single-end sample barcoding, then pooled and co-amplified after Illumina adapter ligation.

Libraries were prepared through PCR. Reads for this sample came from an Illumina HiSeq 2500. To reduce PCR and sequencing biases, unique molecular identifiers were built into the TCR beta cDNA libraries. Every 1 to 10 million input T cells yielded approximately 500,000 cDNA molecules, meaning each molecule approximated one T cell. Patient libraries were prepared and sequenced with the same protocol used for the earlier healthy control dataset. Within a given batch, samples were prepared together, multiplexed and sequenced on the same HiSeq lane. The paper's processing steps were these. MIGEC handled the raw barcoded reads, throwing out single-read molecular identifier groups before consensus assembly and CDR3 extraction. Clonotype tables were post-analysed with VDJtools, normalizing diversity by down-sampling all datasets to the smallest sample size. To correct batch-related cross-sample contamination, repertoire overlap clustering matched CDR3 amino acid sequences but not nucleotide sequences. Clones were called with MiXCR by TCRdb after fastp trimmed the public reads at Q25, and only in-frame beta chains were retained. Every CDR3 protein is listed once, alongside the most common genes and DNA of its rows. TCRdb, not the original authors, processed these V and J calls. For this sample there are 650,000 to 850,000 distinct CDR3 sequences; approximately 44% appear just once. The ten largest clonotypes hold 4% to 5% of the sample.

Regarding this clonotype: The target of this receptor is not known. The sample holds no much larger clone one base away, and base qualities are not on file.

Overall study results and their limits: Strong co-clustering of samples prepared in the same batch was shown by direct clustering with F measure, prompting a batch-effect correction. Normalized Chao1 diversity was significantly lower in multiple sclerosis patients than controls, suggesting substantial peripheral T-cell clonal expansion. Patients showed significantly higher frequencies than controls for a handful of TRBV segments, among them TRBV5-6, TRBV5-1 and TRBV20-1. The control group was slightly older than the multiple sclerosis patient group.

To demonstrate the VDJtools post-analysis software, TCR beta repertoires were profiled from the peripheral blood of 13 young patients with multiple sclerosis. The multiple sclerosis patients were children and adolescents ranging in age from roughly 6 to 15 years. From its cysteine to its phenylalanine, the CDR3 spans 14 amino acids. Here the CDR3 DNA is all that survives: 42 bases in frame from base 1. V lost 8 bases and J lost 0 bases; the stretch between them is 11 bases long. The germline V gene gives CDR1 as SGHTA and CDR2 as FQGNSA. The sequence was obtained from a girl under 18 with multiple sclerosis. Material: blood. This sequence uses TRBV7-2 and TRBJ2-1; the D gene is possibly TRBD1 or TRBD2, with 5 bases matching each. The nucleotide sequence is TGTGCCAGCCTCGGGACCATCTCCTACAATGAGCAGTTCTTC. Translated, this gives CASLGTISYNEQFF.